The text below deals with one T cell receptor beta chain. As yet, its antigen is unknown. One entry per CDR3 protein, called by TCRdb with MiXCR from the 5' RACE reads. Of around 610,000 distinct CDR3 sequences in the sample, approximately 13% were seen once. These data originate in a study of T cells after yellow fever vaccination. General study points: Some clonotypes, a small share, were shared between CD4 and CD8 compartments. Primary-vaccination clones mostly resurfaced post-booster (96% CD4, roughly 87% CD8). It was a weaker secondary response, yet one that peaked faster, at day 5 versus 15.

The receptor was isolated from a man younger than 45 who received the YFV17D yellow fever vaccine. The sequencing here drew on PBMCs, taken on the day of the yellow fever booster vaccination.

Here the CDR3 reads CAILGPDSLNTEAFF. The DNA of the CDR3 is TGCGCCATCCTCGGGCCCGATTCCCTGAACACTGAAGCTTTCTTT. The chain links TRBV5-1 to TRBJ1-1; D not resolved. The germline V gene has CDR1 SGHRS and CDR2 YFSETQ. V lost 9 bases and J 0 bases, leaving 18 bases between the germline ends. CDR3 length: 15 residues.